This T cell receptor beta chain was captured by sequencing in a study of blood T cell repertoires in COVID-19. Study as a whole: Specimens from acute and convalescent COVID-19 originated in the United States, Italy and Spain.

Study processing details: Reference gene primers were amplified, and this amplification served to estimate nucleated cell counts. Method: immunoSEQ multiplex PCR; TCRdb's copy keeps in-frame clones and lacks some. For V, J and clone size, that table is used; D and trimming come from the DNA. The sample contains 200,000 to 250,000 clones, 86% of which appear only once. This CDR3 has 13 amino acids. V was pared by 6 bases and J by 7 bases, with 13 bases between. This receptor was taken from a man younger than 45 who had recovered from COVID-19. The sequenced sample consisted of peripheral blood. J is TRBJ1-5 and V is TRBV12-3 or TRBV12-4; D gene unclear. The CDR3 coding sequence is TGTGCCAGCAGCCTGGGAGGGAGGCAGCCCCAGCATTTT. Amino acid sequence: CASSLGGRQPQHF.